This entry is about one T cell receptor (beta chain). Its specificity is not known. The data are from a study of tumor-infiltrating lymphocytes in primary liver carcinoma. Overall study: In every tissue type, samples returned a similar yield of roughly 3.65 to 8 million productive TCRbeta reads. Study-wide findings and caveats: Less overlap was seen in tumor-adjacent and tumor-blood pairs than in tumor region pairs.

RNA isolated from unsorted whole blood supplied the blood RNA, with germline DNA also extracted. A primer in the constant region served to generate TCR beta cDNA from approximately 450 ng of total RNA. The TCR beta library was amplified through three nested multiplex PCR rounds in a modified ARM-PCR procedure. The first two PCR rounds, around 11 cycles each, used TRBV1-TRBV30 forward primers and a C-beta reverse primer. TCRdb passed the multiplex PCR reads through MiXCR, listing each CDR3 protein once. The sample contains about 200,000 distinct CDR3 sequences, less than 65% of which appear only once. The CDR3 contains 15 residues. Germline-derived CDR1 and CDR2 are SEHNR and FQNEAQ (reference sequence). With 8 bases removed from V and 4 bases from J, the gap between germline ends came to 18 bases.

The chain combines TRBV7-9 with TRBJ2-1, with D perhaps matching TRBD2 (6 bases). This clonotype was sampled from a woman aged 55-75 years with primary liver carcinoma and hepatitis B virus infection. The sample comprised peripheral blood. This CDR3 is CASGLIGREYNEQFF. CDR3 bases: TGTGCCAGCGGTTTAATAGGCCGGGAGTACAATGAGCAGTTCTTC.